Sequencing of this T cell receptor beta chain was carried out in a study of CD8 T cells in Susac syndrome. Germline CDR1 is SSHAT and CDR2 is FNYEAQ (reference sequence). This CDR3 region has 16 residues. CD8+ and CD4+ blood T cells underwent TCR beta sequencing. Random hexamers served to reverse transcribe about 0.5 to 1 ug RNA. TCRdb processed the immunoSEQ multiplex PCR reads anew with MiXCR; each CDR3 protein has one entry. The top ten clones hold 0.2% to 0.3% of a sample with about 80,000 distinct CDR3 sequences, approximately 94% of them seen once. As regards this clonotype: The junction and the germline gene differ at one end; a read error may be behind it.

Sequenced sample: CD8+ T cells from PBMCs. This sequence was found in a human donor in good health. The chain couples TRBV7-7 to TRBJ2-1; 11 bases agree with TRBD2. The CDR3 loop is CASSPDSGRAYNEQFF. The CDR3, as DNA: TGTGCTAGCAGCCCCGATAGCGGGAGGGCATACAATGAGCAGTTCTTC.